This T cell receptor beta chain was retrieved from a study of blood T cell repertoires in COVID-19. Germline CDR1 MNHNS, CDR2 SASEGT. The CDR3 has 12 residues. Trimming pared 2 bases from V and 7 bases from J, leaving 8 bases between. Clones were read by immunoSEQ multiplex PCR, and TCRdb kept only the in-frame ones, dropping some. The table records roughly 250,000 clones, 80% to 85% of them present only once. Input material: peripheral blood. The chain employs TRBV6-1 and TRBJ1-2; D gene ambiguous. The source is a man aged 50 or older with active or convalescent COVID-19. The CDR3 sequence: CASSENGVGYTF. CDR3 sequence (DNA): TGTGCCAGCAGTGAAAACGGGGTTGGCTACACCTTC.